This T cell receptor beta chain was profiled in a study of cytomegalovirus exposure and HLA in healthy donors. Overall study results and limits: Under in vitro conditions, three CMV-associated chains were confirmed as specific for CMV antigens.

The germline gives CDR1 MNHNS, CDR2 SASEGT. V lost 3 bases, J lost 3 bases, and 10 bases lay in between. There are 14 residues in the CDR3. On this clone: Antigen unknown.

It was with 60 Vbeta and 13 Jbeta primers that the PCR ran. Sequencing used immunoSEQ multiplex PCR; TCRdb keeps in-frame clones, though not all of them. This sample yields over 150,000 clones, of which around 79% are seen a single time; around 2.5% belongs to the top ten. The sample was PBMCs. V and J are TRBV6-1 and TRBJ2-3; tentatively, D is TRBD2 (5 bases). This clonotype was obtained from a woman aged 40 to 50 in good health and CMV-seropositive. The CDR3 DNA reads as TGTGCCAGCAGTGATCCCACTAGAACAGATACGCAGTATTTT. As protein: CASSDPTRTDTQYF.